This TCR beta chain was recovered during a study of T cell repertoires in cytomegalovirus infection. Turning to this clonotype: What it binds is unknown.

A single record per CDR3 protein comes from TCRdb applying MiXCR to the reads. The sample includes approximately 600,000 distinct CDR3 sequences, approximately 40% seen only once; the top ten take about 46%. The CDR3 covers 14 residues. CDR1 is SGHTA, CDR2 FQGNSA, per germline. J was trimmed by 3 bases and V by 5 bases; bases with no gene match: 7. Specimen: cultured PBMCs, collected from culture after CMV antigen stimulation. This receptor was taken from a human donor in good health (CMV status not recorded). Some clones in this sample may be carry-over from other donors' samples. The V gene is TRBV7-2, the J gene TRBJ2-7; 7 bases align to TRBD1. The CDR3 protein is CASSRETGVYEQYF. The CDR3 region has the DNA TGTGCCAGCAGCCGCGAAACAGGGGTCTACGAGCAGTACTTC.